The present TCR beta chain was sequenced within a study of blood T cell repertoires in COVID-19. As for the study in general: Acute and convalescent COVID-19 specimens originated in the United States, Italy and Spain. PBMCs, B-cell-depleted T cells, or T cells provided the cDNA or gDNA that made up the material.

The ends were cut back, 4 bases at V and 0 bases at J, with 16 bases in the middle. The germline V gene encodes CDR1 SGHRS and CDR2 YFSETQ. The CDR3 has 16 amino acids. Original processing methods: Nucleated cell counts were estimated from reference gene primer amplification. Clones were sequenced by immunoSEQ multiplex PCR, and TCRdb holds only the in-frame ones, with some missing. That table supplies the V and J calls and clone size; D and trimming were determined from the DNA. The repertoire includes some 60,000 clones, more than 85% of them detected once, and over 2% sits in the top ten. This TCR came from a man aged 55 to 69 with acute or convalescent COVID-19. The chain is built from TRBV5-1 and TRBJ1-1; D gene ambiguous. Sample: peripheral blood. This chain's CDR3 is CASSPRFPGVNTEAFF. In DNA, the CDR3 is TGCGCCAGCAGCCCTAGGTTCCCGGGAGTGAACACTGAAGCTTTCTTT.